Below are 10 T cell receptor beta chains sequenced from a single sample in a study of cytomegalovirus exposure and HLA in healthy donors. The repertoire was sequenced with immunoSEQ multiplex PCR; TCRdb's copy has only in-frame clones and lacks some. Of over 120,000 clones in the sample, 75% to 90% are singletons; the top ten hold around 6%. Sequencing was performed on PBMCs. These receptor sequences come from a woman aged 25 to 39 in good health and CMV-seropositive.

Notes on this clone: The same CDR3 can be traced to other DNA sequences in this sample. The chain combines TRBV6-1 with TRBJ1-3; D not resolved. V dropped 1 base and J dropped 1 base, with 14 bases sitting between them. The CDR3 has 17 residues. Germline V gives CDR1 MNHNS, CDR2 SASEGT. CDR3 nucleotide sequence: TGTGCCAGCAGTGAAGATATTAGACACAATTCTGGAAACACCATATATTTT. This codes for CASSEDIRHNSGNTIYF.

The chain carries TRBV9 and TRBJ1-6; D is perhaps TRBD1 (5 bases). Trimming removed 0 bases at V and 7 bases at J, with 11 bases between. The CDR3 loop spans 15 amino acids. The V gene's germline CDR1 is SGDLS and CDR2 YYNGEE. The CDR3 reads CASSVARGSNSPLHF. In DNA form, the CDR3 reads TGTGCCAGCAGCGTAGCTAGGGGATCAAATTCACCCCTCCACTTT.

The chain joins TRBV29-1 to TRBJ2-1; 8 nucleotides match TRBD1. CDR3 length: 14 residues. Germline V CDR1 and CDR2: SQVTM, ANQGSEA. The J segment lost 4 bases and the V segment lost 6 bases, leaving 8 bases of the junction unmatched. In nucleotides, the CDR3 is TGCAGCGTCCCCGGGACAGGAGATTACAATGAGCAGTTCTTC. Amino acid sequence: CSVPGTGDYNEQFF.

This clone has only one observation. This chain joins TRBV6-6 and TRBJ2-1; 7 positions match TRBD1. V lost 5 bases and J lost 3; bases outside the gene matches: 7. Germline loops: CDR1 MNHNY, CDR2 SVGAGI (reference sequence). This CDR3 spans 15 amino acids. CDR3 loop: CASSLRQGDYNEQFF. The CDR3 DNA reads TGTGCCAGCAGTCTCCGACAGGGAGACTACAATGAGCAGTTCTTC.

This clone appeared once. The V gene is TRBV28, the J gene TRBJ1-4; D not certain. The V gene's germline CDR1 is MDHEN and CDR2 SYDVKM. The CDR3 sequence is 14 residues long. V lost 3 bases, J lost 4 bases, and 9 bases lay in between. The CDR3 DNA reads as TGTGCCAGCAGTTTGTTCCTGTTTAATGAAAAACTGTTTTTT. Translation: CASSLFLFNEKLFF. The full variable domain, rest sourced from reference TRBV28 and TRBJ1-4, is DVKVTQSSRYLVKRTGEKVFLECVQDMDHENMFWYRQDPGLGLRLIYFSYDVKMKEKGDIPEGYSVSREKKERFSLILESASTNQTSMYLCASSLFLFNEKLFFGSGTQLSVL.

CDR3 amino acids: CASSQYPRDRAYEQYF. The CDR3 nucleotides read TGCGCCAGCAGCCAATATCCTCGGGACAGGGCCTACGAGCAGTACTTC. The chain links TRBV4-1 to TRBJ2-7; TRBD1 aligns across 9 bases. J gave up 2 bases and V 2 bases, and 7 bases lay outside the gene matches. Germline CDR1 reads MGHRA; CDR2 reads YSYEKL. The CDR3 is 16 residues long.

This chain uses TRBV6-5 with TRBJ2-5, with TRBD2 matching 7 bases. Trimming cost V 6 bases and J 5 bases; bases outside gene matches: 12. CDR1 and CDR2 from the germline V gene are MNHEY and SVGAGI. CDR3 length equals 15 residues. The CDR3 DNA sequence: TGTGCCAGCAGGAACCACCACGGGAGGACGGAGACCCAGTACTTC. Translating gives CASRNHHGRTETQYF.

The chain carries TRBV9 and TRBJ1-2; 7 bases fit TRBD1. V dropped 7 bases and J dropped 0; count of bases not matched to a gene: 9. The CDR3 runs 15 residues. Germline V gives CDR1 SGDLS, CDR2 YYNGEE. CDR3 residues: CASGPTGAPNYGYTF. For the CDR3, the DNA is TGTGCCAGCGGCCCCACAGGGGCCCCTAACTATGGCTACACCTTC.

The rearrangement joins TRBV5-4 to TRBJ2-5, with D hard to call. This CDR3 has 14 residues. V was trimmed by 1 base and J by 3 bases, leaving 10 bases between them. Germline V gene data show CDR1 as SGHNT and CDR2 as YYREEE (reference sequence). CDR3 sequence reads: CASSLSSVEETQYF. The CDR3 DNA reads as TGTGCCAGCAGCTTGTCGTCGGTAGAAGAGACCCAGTACTTC.

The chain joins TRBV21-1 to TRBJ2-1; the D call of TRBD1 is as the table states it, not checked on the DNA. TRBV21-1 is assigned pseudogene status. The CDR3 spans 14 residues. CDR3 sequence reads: CASSTRQGGHEQFF. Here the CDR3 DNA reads TGTGCCAGCAGCACCCGACAGGGCGGGCATGAGCAGTTCTTC.